A selection of T cell receptor beta chains follows, all from one sample in a study of OX40 agonist ivuxolimab in advanced cancers. Sequencing used immunoSEQ multiplex PCR; TCRdb keeps in-frame clones, though not all of them. The data hold 70,000 or so clones, with approximately 90% observed a single time. The sample consisted of CD4+ or CD8+ T cells sorted from blood, taken in a trial of the OX40 agonist ivuxolimab. Source of these receptors: an adult with an advanced solid tumor such as melanoma, head and neck, liver or kidney cancer. Both conserved end residues are part of each CDR3. Fields, in order: CDR3 length, J gene, D gene, clone size, V gene, CDR3 DNA, CDR3 protein. A D gene is named only where the DNA matches it firmly. Not every row has a clone size; where given, it reads once, few, many or a size class.

>14|TRBJ1-5|.|.|TRBV9
TGTGCCAGCAGCGTTGCAGGTTCCAATCAGCCCCAGCATTTT
CASSVAGSNQPQHF
>13|TRBJ2-2|.|.|TRBV4-1
TGCGCCAGTTCCCAGCCGAACACCGGGGAGCTGTTTTTT
CASSQPNTGELFF
>14|TRBJ2-1|.|.|TRBV19
TGTGCCAGTAGTTATCGGGACGGATACAATGAGCAGTTCTTC
CASSYRDGYNEQFF
>14|TRBJ1-4|.|.|TRBV7-6
TGTGCCAGCAGCTTAGGACCCTTCGATGAAAAACTGTTTTTT
CASSLGPFDEKLFF
>11|TRBJ1-2|.|.|TRBV7-6
TGTGCCAGCAGCTTGAGGGTTGGCTACACCTTC
CASSLRVGYTF
>12|TRBJ1-1|.|.|TRBV5-1
TGCGCCAGCAGCTTGAGTAACACTGAAGCTTTCTTT
CASSLSNTEAFF
>14|TRBJ1-6|TRBD1|.|TRBV27
TGTGCCAGCAGCCTGGGACAGGGGAATTCACCCCTCCACTTT
CASSLGQGNSPLHF
>18|TRBJ1-4|TRBD1|.|TRBV4-1
TGCGCCAGCAGCCAAGCTGACCGACAGGGGCCAACTAATGAAAAACTGTTTTTT
CASSQADRQGPTNEKLFF
>13|TRBJ2-2|.|.|TRBV29-1
TGCAGCGTTGAATTGGACAGCTCCGGGGAGCTGTTTTTT
CSVELDSSGELFF
>15|TRBJ1-1|.|once|TRBV7-9
TGTGCCAGCAGACAAGGGGGGGGCCCGAACACTGAAGCTTTCTTT
CASRQGGGPNTEAFF
>11|TRBJ2-2|.|.|TRBV20-1
TGCAGTGCTCTCCTTGCCGGGGAGCTGTTTTTT
CSALLAGELFF
>15|TRBJ1-2|.|medium-sized|TRBV7-2
TGTGCCAGCAGCTGGGGGGCAGGGTCTAACTATGGCTACACCTTC
CASSWGAGSNYGYTF
>18|TRBJ2-3|.|.|TRBV4-1
TGCGCCAGCAGCCAATTGCCTGAGGGGGGGGGCGTCTCAGATACGCAGTATTTT
CASSQLPEGGGVSDTQYF
>13|TRBJ2-1|.|.|TRBV2
TGTGCCAGCAGGTCCGTGGCAGACAATGAGCAGTTCTTC
CASRSVADNEQFF
>16|TRBJ2-7|.|.|TRBV27
TGTGCCAGCAGTACATTAGGGCCGAGGCCGTCCTACGAGCAGTACTTC
CASSTLGPRPSYEQYF
>13|TRBJ2-1|TRBD2|.|TRBV7-6
TGTGCCAGCAGCCGCGGGGGAAAGAATGAGCAGTTCTTC
CASSRGGKNEQFF
>15|TRBJ1-1|.|.|TRBV10-3
TGTGCCATCAGTCCGCATGACAGGTGGAACACTGAAGCTTTCTTT
CAISPHDRWNTEAFF
>14|TRBJ2-7|.|.|TRBV5-1
TGCGCCAGCAGCTTTTGGGGGGCAGCCTACGAGCAGTACTTC
CASSFWGAAYEQYF
>16|TRBJ1-3|.|.|TRBV27
TGTGCCAGCAGTTTGGGGGTTGGAGGCTCTGGAAACACCATATATTTT
CASSLGVGGSGNTIYF
>16|TRBJ1-3|.|.|TRBV5-8
TGTGCCAGCAGCTTGTTTGCACTGCGCTCTGGAAACACCATATATTTT
CASSLFALRSGNTIYF
>14|TRBJ2-5|TRBD1|.|TRBV19
TGTGCCAGTAGCCCAGGGACAGGACAAGAGACCCAGTACTTC
CASSPGTGQETQYF
>14|TRBJ2-5|TRBD2|.|TRBV9
TGTGCCAGCAGCGTAGTTGGGGGGGAAGAGACCCAGTACTTC
CASSVVGGEETQYF
>15|TRBJ1-6|.|once|TRBV9
TGTGCCAGCAGCGTAGGGGGAGGGGTGGGTTCACCCCTCCACTTT
CASSVGGGVGSPLHF
>14|TRBJ1-1|.|.|TRBV9
TGTGCCAGCAGCTTTGGGGGCGTGAACACTGAAGCTTTCTTT
CASSFGGVNTEAFF
>15|TRBJ2-3|.|.|TRBV9
TGTGCCAGCAGCGCCGGGGGCGCCCGCACAGATACGCAGTATTTT
CASSAGGARTDTQYF
>14|TRBJ1-1|.|.|TRBV7-6
TGTGCCAGCAGCCCCGGAAGCACTAACACTGAAGCTTTCTTT
CASSPGSTNTEAFF
>14|TRBJ2-5|.|.|TRBV18
TGTGCCAGCTCACCACCGCGAGTACAAGAGACCCAGTACTTC
CASSPPRVQETQYF
>14|TRBJ2-7|.|.|TRBV5-6
TGTGCCAGCAGCTTGCCAGGGGCTGCCTACGAGCAGTACTTC
CASSLPGAAYEQYF
>17|TRBJ1-1|.|.|TRBV7-9
TGTGCCAGCAGCCCCCGGCTGGAGGGGACGGGGAACACTGAAGCTTTCTTT
CASSPRLEGTGNTEAFF
>11|TRBJ1-2|.|.|TRBV7-9
TGTGCCAGCAGTCAAGACTATGGCTACACCTTC
CASSQDYGYTF
>15|TRBJ2-7|TRBD2|.|TRBV9
TGTGCCAGCAGCGTAGCTCATGGGGGGGCCTACGAGCAGTACTTC
CASSVAHGGAYEQYF
>18|TRBJ2-1|TRBD2|once|TRBV4-1
TGCGCCAGCAGCCAGGATATCGCTAGCGGGGGCCTTTACAATGAGCAGTTCTTC
CASSQDIASGGLYNEQFF
>16|TRBJ2-3|.|.|TRBV9
TGTGCCAGCAGCCAACCAGTGGACGAGGTGGAAAATACGCAGTATTTT
CASSQPVDEVENTQYF
>14|TRBJ2-3|.|.|TRBV5-4
TGTGCCAGCAGCCCCTGGCGGAGCACAGATACGCAGTATTTT
CASSPWRSTDTQYF
>14|TRBJ2-1|TRBD2|.|TRBV29-1
TGCAGCGTTGAGGCTAGCGGGGCTTACAATGAGCAGTTCTTC
CSVEASGAYNEQFF
>15|TRBJ2-7|.|.|TRBV9
TGTGCCAGCAGTCATGGAGGGACATTCACCTACGAGCAGTACTTC
CASSHGGTFTYEQYF
>16|TRBJ1-3|.|.|TRBV19
TGTGCCAGTAGTATAGATAGGTCCGGTGGAAGAAACACCATATATTTT
CASSIDRSGGRNTIYF
>15|TRBJ1-2|.|.|TRBV7-9
TGTGCCAGCAGCTTAGATACACGAGGGGACTATGGCTACACCTTC
CASSLDTRGDYGYTF
>14|TRBJ2-7|.|.|TRBV27
TGTGCCAGCAGCTTCGTGGGGGGTACCTACGAGCAGTACTTC
CASSFVGGTYEQYF
>14|TRBJ1-1|.|.|TRBV4-1
TGCGCCAGCAGCCAGGCGCAGATTAACACTGAAGCTTTCTTT
CASSQAQINTEAFF
>14|TRBJ1-2|.|.|TRBV7-9
TGTGCCAGCAGCTTAGGGGTAGCCCTCTATGGCTACACCTTC
CASSLGVALYGYTF
>18|TRBJ2-3|.|.|TRBV9
TGTGCCAGCAGCGCACCGGGTCCCCCTTTCACTAGCACAGATACGCAGTATTTT
CASSAPGPPFTSTDTQYF
>13|TRBJ2-7|TRBD1|.|TRBV19
TGTGCCAGTAGTCCGGGACAGACCTACGAGCAGTACTTC
CASSPGQTYEQYF
>13|TRBJ1-2|.|.|TRBV2
TGTGCCAGCAGTGTAGGGGCGAGCTATGGCTACACCTTC
CASSVGASYGYTF